The 12 T cell receptor beta chains below all came from one sample that was sequenced in a study of blood T cell repertoires in COVID-19. Assay used: immunoSEQ multiplex PCR; TCRdb lists only in-frame clones, some missing. The table lists about 250,000 clones, about 83% of them singletons. Specimen: peripheral blood. The receptors derive from a woman aged 80 or over with COVID-19, enrolled during active disease.

This clone was seen more than once but under ten times. The chain is built from TRBV3-1 (or the pseudogene TRBV3-2) and TRBJ1-6; D unresolved. V was cut by 2 bases and J by 8 bases, with 10 bases left in between. CDR1 and CDR2 from the germline V gene are LGHDT and YNNKEL (reference sequence). This CDR3 comprises 14 residues. This chain's CDR3 is CASSQPGKDSPLHF. Written as DNA, the CDR3 is TGTGCCAGCAGCCAACCAGGAAAGGATTCACCCCTCCACTTT.

The chain links TRBV10-1 to TRBJ1-5; D perhaps matches TRBD1 (6 bases). The germline V gene encodes CDR1 WNHNN and CDR2 SYGVQD (reference sequence). V was clipped by 8 bases and J by 4 bases, with 15 bases between them. The CDR3 contains 14 residues. The CDR3 sequence is CASQTGTSNQPQHF. DNA of the CDR3: TGCGCCAGCCAAACAGGGACGTCTAATCAGCCCCAGCATTTT.

The genes are TRBV28 and TRBJ2-2; TRBD2 might be the D (5 bases). The germline V and J ends were trimmed by 6 bases and 5 bases, with 13 bases remaining between them. The CDR3 sequence is 14 residues long. Germline CDR1 MDHEN, CDR2 SYDVKM. This CDR3 is CASRRTRETGELFF. The CDR3 DNA follows: TGTGCCAGCAGGCGTACTAGGGAGACCGGGGAGCTGTTTTTT.

The chain joins TRBV5-5 to TRBJ2-1; D is possibly TRBD2 (5 bases). CDR3 size: 15 residues. Trimming took off 4 bases at V and 4 bases at J, with 15 bases between the two ends. From germline, CDR1 is SGHKS and CDR2 YYEKEE (reference sequence). DNA of the CDR3: TGTGCCAGCAGCCCCCGACTCGCGGGTTACAATGAGCAGTTCTTC. Protein: CASSPRLAGYNEQFF.

The genes are TRBV2 and TRBJ1-6; possibly TRBD1 for D (6 bases). The germline CDR1 and CDR2 sequences are SNHLY and FYNNEI. This CDR3 spans 14 amino acids. Between the trimmed V and J ends, which lost 5 bases and 7 bases, there was a span of 12 bases. The CDR3 spells CASSRTGFNSPLHF. CDR3 nucleotides: TGTGCCAGCAGTAGAACAGGGTTCAATTCACCCCTCCACTTT.

As concerns this clone: The same CDR3 is also encoded by other DNA sequences in this sample. The chain recombines TRBV19 with TRBJ2-2; tentatively, D is TRBD2 (5 bases). Germline V CDR1 and CDR2: LNHDA, SQIVND (reference sequence). V was cut by 0 bases and J by 4 bases, with 9 bases left in between. CDR3 length: 15 amino acids. The CDR3 here is CASSIDRRGTGELFF. Written as DNA, the CDR3 is TGTGCCAGTAGTATAGATCGTCGGGGCACCGGGGAGCTGTTTTTT. The entire variable domain, with the rest obtained from reference TRBV19 and TRBJ2-2, is as follows: DGGITQSPKYLFRKEGQNVTLSCEQNLNHDAMYWYRQDPGQGLRLIYYSQIVNDFQKGDIAEGYSVSREKKESFPLTVTSAQKNPTAFYLCASSIDRRGTGELFFGEGSRLTVL.

The chain is built from TRBV29-1 and TRBJ2-3; TRBD2 matches at 11 bases. This CDR3 comprises 15 residues. The V gene end was trimmed by 4 bases and the J gene end by 0 bases; junction bases not matched to a gene: 3. CDR1 and CDR2 from the germline V gene are SQVTM and ANQGSEA. The CDR3, as DNA: TGCAGCGTTGCCGGGACTAGCGGAAGCACAGATACGCAGTATTTT. Encoded protein: CSVAGTSGSTDTQYF.

CDR3 coding DNA: TGTGCCAGCAGTTACAGCCTACGAGAGACCCAGTACTTC. Translating gives CASSYSLRETQYF. V is TRBV6-2 or TRBV6-3 and J is TRBJ2-5; unclear D gene. Trimming cost V 2 bases and J 4 bases, with 8 bases left between them. CDR3 length equals 13 residues. From germline, CDR1 is MNHEY and CDR2 SVGEGT.

As DNA, the CDR3 is TGTGCCAGCAGCATCAAGACAGGGACTAATGAAAAACTGTTTTTT. This translates into CASSIKTGTNEKLFF. This chain joins TRBV28 and TRBJ1-4, with 7 bases matching TRBD1. CDR3 size: 15 residues. Trimming at V came to 6 bases and at J to 2 bases, leaving 6 bases not matched to a gene. Germline loops: CDR1 MDHEN, CDR2 SYDVKM.

The chain links TRBV7-2 to TRBJ2-3, with 7 bases matching TRBD2. There are 16 residues in the CDR3. The junction had 11 bases not matched to a gene; V was cut back by 6 bases and J by 2 bases. Germline loops: CDR1 SGHTA, CDR2 FQGNSA. The CDR3: CASRSSGARFTDTQYF. The CDR3 region has the DNA TGTGCCAGCAGAAGCAGCGGGGCCCGCTTCACAGATACGCAGTATTTT.

This clone was recorded a few times. The V call is TRBV7-3, the J call TRBJ2-3; perhaps TRBD1 as D (5 bases). V was pared by 5 bases and J by 3 bases, with 15 bases between. This CDR3 is 15 amino acids long. From germline, CDR1 is SGHTA and CDR2 FQGTGA. The CDR3 reads CASSANTGFTDTQYF. Here the CDR3 DNA reads TGTGCCAGCAGCGCGAATACAGGATTTACAGATACGCAGTATTTT.

The gene calls are TRBV10-1 and TRBJ1-4; weak D call: TRBD1 (6 bases). The CDR3 has 16 amino acids. The ends were cut back, 7 bases at V and 7 bases at J, with 22 bases in the middle. The germline CDR1 and CDR2 sequences are WNHNN and SYGVQD (reference sequence). The CDR3 coding sequence is TGCGCCAGCACTGGGGGACAAGGCCGTTTAAGTGAAAAACTGTTTTTT. As protein: CASTGGQGRLSEKLFF.